This entry describes one T cell receptor beta chain. The assay was immunoSEQ multiplex PCR, and TCRdb's table has in-frame clones only and misses some. The data hold about 190,000 clones, with 83% observed a single time. This sample is part of a study of blood T cell repertoires in COVID-19. Study in general: The United States, Italy and Spain provided the acute and convalescent COVID-19 samples.

This clonotype originated in a woman aged 40 to 55 with acute or convalescent COVID-19. The sequencing input was peripheral blood.

Here the CDR3 DNA reads TGTGCCAGCAGCCCGACAGGGATTTACAATGAGCAGTTCTTC. It is translated as CASSPTGIYNEQFF. V is TRBV11-3 and J is TRBJ2-1; 7 bases align to TRBD1. CDR3 length equals 14 residues. J lost 4 bases, V lost 5 bases, and 5 bases had no gene match. In germline, CDR1 is SGHNT, CDR2 YENEEA.